Below are 11 T cell receptor beta chains sequenced from a single sample in a study of beta chain features in type 1 diabetes. Study findings and constraints: Among all four CD4+ subsets, Type 1 diabetes patients had TCRB CDR3s that were moderately but significantly shorter.

The whole isolated RNA underwent reverse transcription, so sequencing captured expressed TCRB transcripts. TCRdb keeps only in-frame clones here, not all; method: immunoSEQ multiplex PCR. This table holds fewer than 450,000 clones, approximately 15% found once. Antigens for these TCRs are unknown. Sequenced: naive CD4+ T cells from blood. These receptors all come from a woman aged 18-35 years with type 1 diabetes.

As regards this clone: Other nucleotide sequences in the sample specify the same CDR3. V is TRBV5-1 and J is TRBJ2-3, with TRBD2 matching 11 bases. Germline loops: CDR1 SGHRS, CDR2 YFSETQ. The CDR3 loop spans 15 amino acids. Losses at the gene ends were 0 bases for V and 4 bases for J; bases not matched to a gene: 1. The DNA of the CDR3 is TGCGCCAGCAGCTTGGGGGGACTAGCGGCAGATACGCAGTATTTT. Encoded protein: CASSLGGLAADTQYF.

Comments on this clone: Other DNA sequences within the sample encode an identical CDR3. The gene calls are TRBV9 and TRBJ1-2; D remains ambiguous. Germline CDR1 and CDR2: SGDLS and YYNGEE. The V end lost 0 bases, the J end lost 2 bases, and 5 bases lay between the germline ends. There are 13 residues in the CDR3. This CDR3 reads CASSVDTNYGYTF. CDR3 bases: TGTGCCAGCAGCGTAGACACGAACTATGGCTACACCTTC. Full variable domain (remainder filled in from reference TRBV9 and TRBJ1-2): DSGVTQTPKHLITATGQRVTLRCSPRSGDLSVYWYQQSLDQGLQFLIQYYNGEERAKGNILERFSAQQFPDLHSELNLSSLELGDSALYFCASSVDTNYGYTFGSGTRLTVV.

This clone was counted only a few times. The chain carries TRBV27 and TRBJ2-2; 7 bases are shared with TRBD1. The germline gives CDR1 MNHEY, CDR2 SMNVEV (reference sequence). J lost 4 bases, V lost 5 bases, and 7 bases had no gene match. There are 15 residues in the CDR3. The CDR3 region has the DNA TGTGCCAGCAGTCAGCTCCGGACAGGCACCGGGGAGCTGTTTTTT. Translation: CASSQLRTGTGELFF.

This clone was found a few times. The rearrangement joins TRBV20-1 to TRBJ2-1; TRBD2 might be the D (5 bases). CDR1 and CDR2 from the germline V gene are DFQATT and SNEGSKA (reference sequence). V shed 6 bases and J shed 7 bases, with 7 bases lying between them. The CDR3 is made up of 10 amino acids. Here the CDR3 reads CSAGVNEQFF. The CDR3 DNA sequence: TGCAGTGCGGGAGTTAATGAGCAGTTCTTC.

The V gene is TRBV29-1, the J gene TRBJ1-4, with 8 bases matching TRBD1. The CDR3 loop spans 13 amino acids. V shed 7 bases, J shed 8 bases, and the junction held 9 bases outside the gene matches. Germline V gene sequence: CDR1 SQVTM, CDR2 ANQGSEA. The CDR3 is CSAQGAPGEKLFF. The CDR3 nucleotides are TGCAGCGCTCAGGGGGCGCCGGGGGAAAAACTGTTTTTT.

The chain combines TRBV2 with TRBJ2-4; perhaps TRBD2 as D (6 bases). The CDR3 is 16 residues long. Trimming stripped 7 bases from V and 1 base from J, with 17 bases between. CDR1 and CDR2 (germline): SNHLY, FYNNEI. The CDR3 loop is CASTSSASRAKNIQYF. The CDR3 DNA reads TGTGCCAGCACCTCTAGCGCCTCTCGGGCCAAAAACATTCAGTACTTC.

This clone was counted only a few times. The rearrangement joins TRBV7-2 to TRBJ1-5, with TRBD1 as a possible D gene (6 bases). The germline V gene encodes CDR1 SGHTA and CDR2 FQGNSA. The CDR3 sequence is 16 residues long. Trimming took off 1 base at V and 5 bases at J, with 15 bases between the two ends. The CDR3 is CASSLDAGVSHQPQHF. As DNA, the CDR3 is TGTGCCAGCAGCTTAGACGCAGGGGTTTCACATCAGCCCCAGCATTTT.

The J gene is TRBJ1-5, the V gene TRBV5-6, with 8 bases lining up with TRBD1. The germline V gene has CDR1 SGHDT and CDR2 YYEEEE. V shed 1 base, J shed 2 bases, and the junction held 5 bases outside the gene matches. CDR3 length: 16 amino acids. CDR3 nucleotide sequence: TGTGCCAGCAGCTTGTTCGGACAGGGCGGCAATCAGCCCCAGCATTTT. Translated: CASSLFGQGGNQPQHF.

The chain carries TRBV15 and TRBJ2-3; D gene unclear. CDR3 length equals 15 residues. Germline CDR1 LNHNV, CDR2 YYDKDF (reference sequence). Trimming shortened V by 0 bases and J by 1 base, and 8 bases separated the two germline ends. For the CDR3, the DNA is TGTGCCACCAGCAGAGATGCCACGGGCACAGATACGCAGTATTTT. It codes for CATSRDATGTDTQYF.

A few counts support this clone. The chain recombines TRBV5-6 with TRBJ2-1, with 9 bases fitting TRBD2. Per germline, CDR1 SGHDT and CDR2 YYEEEE. J gave up 7 bases and V 6 bases, and 8 bases lay outside the gene matches. The length of the CDR3 is 14 residues. The DNA of the CDR3 is TGTGCCAGCAATTTGGCGGGAGGGGGGAATGAGCAGTTCTTC. As protein: CASNLAGGGNEQFF.

This clone was observed a few times. V and J are TRBV27 and TRBJ2-7; 11 bases align to TRBD2. The ends lost 8 bases at V and 3 bases at J; junction bases unmatched: 18. Germline V gene data show CDR1 as MNHEY and CDR2 as SMNVEV (reference sequence). This CDR3 is built from 18 residues. The CDR3 DNA is TGTGCCAGCGCGGTGAAAGTAGCGGGAGGGCGGGTCTACTACGAGCAGTACTTC. As protein: CASAVKVAGGRVYYEQYF.